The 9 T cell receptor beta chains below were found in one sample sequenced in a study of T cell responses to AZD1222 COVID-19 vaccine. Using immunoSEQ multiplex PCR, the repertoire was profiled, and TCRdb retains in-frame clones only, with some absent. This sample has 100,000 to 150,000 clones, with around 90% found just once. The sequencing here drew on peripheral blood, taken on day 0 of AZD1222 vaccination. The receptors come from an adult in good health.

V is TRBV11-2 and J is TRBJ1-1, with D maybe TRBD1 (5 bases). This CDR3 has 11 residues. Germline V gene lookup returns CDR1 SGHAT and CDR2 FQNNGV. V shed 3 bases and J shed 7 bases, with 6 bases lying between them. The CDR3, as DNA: TGTGCCAGCAGCTTGGGGGATGAAGCTTTCTTT. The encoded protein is CASSLGDEAFF. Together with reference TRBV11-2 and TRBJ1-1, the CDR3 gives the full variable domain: EAGVAQSPRYKIIEKRQSVAFWCNPISGHATLYWYQQILGQGPKLLIQFQNNGVVDDSQLPKDRFSAERLKGVDSTLKIQPAKLEDSAVYLCASSLGDEAFFGQGTRLTVV.

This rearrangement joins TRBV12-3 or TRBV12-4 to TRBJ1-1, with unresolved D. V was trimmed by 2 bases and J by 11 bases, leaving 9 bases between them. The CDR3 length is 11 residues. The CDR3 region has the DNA TGTGCCAGCAGTTTATCCCTGGAGGCTTTCTTT. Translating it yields CASSLSLEAFF.

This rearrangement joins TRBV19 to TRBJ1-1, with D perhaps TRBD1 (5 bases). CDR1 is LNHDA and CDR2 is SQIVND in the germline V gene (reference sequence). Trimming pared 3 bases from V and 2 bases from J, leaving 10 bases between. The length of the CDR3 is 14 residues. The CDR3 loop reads CASSIGDFNTEAFF. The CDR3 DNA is TGTGCCAGTAGTATTGGGGACTTTAACACTGAAGCTTTCTTT.

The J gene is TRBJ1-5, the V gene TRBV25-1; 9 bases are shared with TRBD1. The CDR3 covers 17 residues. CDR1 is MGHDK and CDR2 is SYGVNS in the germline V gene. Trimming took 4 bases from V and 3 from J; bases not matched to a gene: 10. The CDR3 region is CASSGGRDRASNQPQHF. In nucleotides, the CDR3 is TGTGCCAGCAGTGGGGGCCGGGACAGGGCCTCCAATCAGCCCCAGCATTTT.

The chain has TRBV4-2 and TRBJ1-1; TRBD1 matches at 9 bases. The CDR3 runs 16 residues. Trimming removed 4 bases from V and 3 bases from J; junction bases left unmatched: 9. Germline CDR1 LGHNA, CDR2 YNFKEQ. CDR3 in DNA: TGTGCCAGCAGCCTAAGGACAGGGGTTTGGGACACTGAAGCTTTCTTT. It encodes CASSLRTGVWDTEAFF.

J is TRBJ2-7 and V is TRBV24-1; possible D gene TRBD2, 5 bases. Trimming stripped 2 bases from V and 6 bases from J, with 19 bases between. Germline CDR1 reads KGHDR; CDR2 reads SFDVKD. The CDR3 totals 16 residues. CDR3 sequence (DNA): TGTGCCACCAGTGATTGGACCTCGGGGTGGCCGGGCGAGCAGTACTTC. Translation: CATSDWTSGWPGEQYF.

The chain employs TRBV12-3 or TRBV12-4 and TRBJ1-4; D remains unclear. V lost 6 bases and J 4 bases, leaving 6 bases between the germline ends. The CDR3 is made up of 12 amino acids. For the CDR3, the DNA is TGTGCCAGCAGCCCAAGTAATGAAAAACTGTTTTTT. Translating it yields CASSPSNEKLFF.

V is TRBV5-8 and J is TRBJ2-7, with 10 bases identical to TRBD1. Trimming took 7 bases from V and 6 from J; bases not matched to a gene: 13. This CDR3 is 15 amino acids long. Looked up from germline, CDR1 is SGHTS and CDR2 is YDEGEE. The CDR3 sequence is CASVRRDRGFTEQYF. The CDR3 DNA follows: TGTGCCAGCGTCCGCCGGGACAGGGGATTCACCGAGCAGTACTTC.

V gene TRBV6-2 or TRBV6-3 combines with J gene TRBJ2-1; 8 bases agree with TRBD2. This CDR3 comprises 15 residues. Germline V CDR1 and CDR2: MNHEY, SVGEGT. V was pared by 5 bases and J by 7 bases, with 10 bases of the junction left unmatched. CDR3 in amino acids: CASSPWTSSGNEQFF. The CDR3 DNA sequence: TGTGCCAGCAGTCCATGGACTAGCAGTGGGAATGAGCAGTTCTTC.